This T cell receptor (beta chain) was observed in a study of siplizumab effects on memory and regulatory T cells. Whole-study findings and limits: The diversity of naive T cells seemed greater than that of memory cells, and their alloresponse contribution seemed major. Alloreactive sequences whose origin lay in unstimulated CD4+ memory cells were significantly reduced by siplizumab.

Worth noting for this clone: The antigen is unknown.

Produced via immunoSEQ multiplex PCR; TCRdb's table is partial and in-frame only. Of tens of thousands of clones in the sample, less than 98% were seen once. The TCR sequence derives from a human donor in good health. Material: naive CD8+ T cells sorted from blood.

The CDR3 loop is CSAFTGNEQFF. DNA for the CDR3: TGCAGTGCCTTCACAGGGAATGAGCAGTTCTTC. V is TRBV20-1 and J is TRBJ2-1, with D maybe TRBD1 (6 bases). Germline values: CDR1 DFQATT, CDR2 SNEGSKA (reference sequence). Trimming took off 6 bases at V and 7 bases at J, with 10 bases between the two ends. The CDR3 runs 11 residues.